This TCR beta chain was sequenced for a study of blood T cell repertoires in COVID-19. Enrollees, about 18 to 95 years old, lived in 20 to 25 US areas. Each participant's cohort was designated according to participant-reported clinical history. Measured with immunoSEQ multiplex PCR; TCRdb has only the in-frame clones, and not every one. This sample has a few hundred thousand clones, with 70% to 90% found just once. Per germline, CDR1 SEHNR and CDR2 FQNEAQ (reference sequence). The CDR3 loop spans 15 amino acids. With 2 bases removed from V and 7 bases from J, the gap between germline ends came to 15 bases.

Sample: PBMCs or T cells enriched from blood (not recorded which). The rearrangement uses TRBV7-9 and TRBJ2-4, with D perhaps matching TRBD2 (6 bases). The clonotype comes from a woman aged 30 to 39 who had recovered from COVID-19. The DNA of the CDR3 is TGTGCCAGCAGCTTACAAACGGGACTCTCTAACATTCAGTACTTC. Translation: CASSLQTGLSNIQYF.